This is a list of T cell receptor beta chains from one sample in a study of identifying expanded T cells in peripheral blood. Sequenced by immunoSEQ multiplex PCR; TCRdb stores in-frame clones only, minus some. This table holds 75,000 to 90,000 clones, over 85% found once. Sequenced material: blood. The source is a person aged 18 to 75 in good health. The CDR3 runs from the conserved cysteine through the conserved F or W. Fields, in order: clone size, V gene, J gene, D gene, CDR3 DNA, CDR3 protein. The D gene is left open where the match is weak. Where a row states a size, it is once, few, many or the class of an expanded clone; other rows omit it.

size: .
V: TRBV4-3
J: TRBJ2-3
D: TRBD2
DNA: TGCGCCAGCGGGGATTCTAGCGGAGGGAAGGGGAGGAGTACGCAGTATTTT
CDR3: CASGDSSGGKGRSTQYF

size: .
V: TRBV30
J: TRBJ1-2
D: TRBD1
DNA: TGTGCCTGGACTAAGACAGGGACAAACTATGGCTACACCTTC
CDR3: CAWTKTGTNYGYTF

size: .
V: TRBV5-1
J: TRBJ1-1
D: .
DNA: TGCGCCAGCAGCTTGGGGGTGCGGGAGAACACTGAAGCTTTCTTT
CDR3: CASSLGVRENTEAFF

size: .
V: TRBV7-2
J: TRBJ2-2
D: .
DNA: TGTGCCAGCAGCTTATGGGACCCCCGGGCCGGGGAGCTGTTTTTT
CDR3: CASSLWDPRAGELFF

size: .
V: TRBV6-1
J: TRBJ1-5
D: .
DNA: TGTGCCAGCAGTGAATCGTTCGGGGCTTTGAATCAGCCCCAGCATTTT
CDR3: CASSESFGALNQPQHF

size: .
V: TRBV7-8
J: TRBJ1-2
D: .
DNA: TGTGCCAGCAGCTCGGAGGATGGCTACACCTTC
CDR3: CASSSEDGYTF

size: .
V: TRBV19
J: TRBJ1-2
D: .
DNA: TGTGCCAGTACCCCAGAGGAGTTTCACGGCTACACCTTC
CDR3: CASTPEEFHGYTF

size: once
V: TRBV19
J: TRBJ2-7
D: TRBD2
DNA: TGTGCCAGTAGTATAGCCGGGACTAGCGGGGGGTCCTACGAGCAGTACTTC
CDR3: CASSIAGTSGGSYEQYF

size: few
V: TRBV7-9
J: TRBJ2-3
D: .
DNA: TGTGCCAGCAGCCCTAGCACAGATACGCAGTATTTT
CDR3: CASSPSTDTQYF

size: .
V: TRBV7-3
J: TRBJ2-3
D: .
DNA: TGTGCCACGCGCAAGGATAGTAACACAGATACGCAGTATTTT
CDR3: CATRKDSNTDTQYF

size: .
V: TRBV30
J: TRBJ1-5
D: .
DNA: TGTGCCTGGAGTGCGGGACTATCGAGCAATCAGCCCCAGCATTTT
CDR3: CAWSAGLSSNQPQHF

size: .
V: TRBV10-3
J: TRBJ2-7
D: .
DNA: TGTGCCATCAGTGAGTCAGGCGAGCAGTACTTC
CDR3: CAISESGEQYF

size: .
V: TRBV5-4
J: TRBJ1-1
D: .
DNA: TGTGCCAGCAGCTTGGTAGGCCAGGTTCTGAACACTGAAGCTTTCTTT
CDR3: CASSLVGQVLNTEAFF

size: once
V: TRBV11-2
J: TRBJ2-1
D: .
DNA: TGTGCCAGCAGCCCCACCCCCGGGGTGTACAATGAGCAGTTCTTC
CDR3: CASSPTPGVYNEQFF

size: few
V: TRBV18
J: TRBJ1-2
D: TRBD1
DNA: TGTGCCAGCTCACCCTCGGGACAGGGCTTTGGCTACACCTTC
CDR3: CASSPSGQGFGYTF

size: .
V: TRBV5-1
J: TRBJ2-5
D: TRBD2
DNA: TGCGCCAGCAGCCAGTTAGCGGGGGGGCGCGAGACCCAGTACTTC
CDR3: CASSQLAGGRETQYF

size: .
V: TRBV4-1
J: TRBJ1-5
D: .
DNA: TGCGCCAGCAGCTACAGAGAAAGCAATCAGCCCCAGCATTTT
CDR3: CASSYRESNQPQHF

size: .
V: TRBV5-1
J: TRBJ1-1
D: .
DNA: TGCGCCAGCAGCTCGACAGTCATAAACACTGAAGCTTTCTTT
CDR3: CASSSTVINTEAFF

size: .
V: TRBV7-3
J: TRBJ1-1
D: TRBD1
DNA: TGTGCCAGCAGCCGACAGGGTTCGAACACTGAAGCTTTCTTT
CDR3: CASSRQGSNTEAFF

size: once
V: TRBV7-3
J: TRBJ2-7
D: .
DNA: TGTGCCAGCAGCTTAGGACTACCCGGATCTGGCGAGCAGTACTTC
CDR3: CASSLGLPGSGEQYF

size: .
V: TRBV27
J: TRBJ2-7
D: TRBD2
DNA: TGTGCCAGCAGTTCCTCGGGTAGCGGGAGGTACGAGCAGTACTTC
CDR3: CASSSSGSGRYEQYF

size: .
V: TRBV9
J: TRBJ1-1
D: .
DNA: TGTGCCAGCACCCGGACAGCGAACACTGAAGCTTTCTTT
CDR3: CASTRTANTEAFF

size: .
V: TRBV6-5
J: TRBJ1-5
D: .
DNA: TGTGCCAGCAGTTACTCGGGCGGCTATCAGCCCCAGCATTTT
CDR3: CASSYSGGYQPQHF

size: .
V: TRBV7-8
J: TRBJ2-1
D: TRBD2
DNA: TGTGCCAGCAGCTTGTCAGCGGGAGGAGTCTACAATGAGCAGTTCTTC
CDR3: CASSLSAGGVYNEQFF